The next 18 T cell receptor beta chains were all read from a single sample in a study of blood T cells in healthy people across ages. Primed by a sample-barcoded 5' primer and a J-beta primer mix, a second PCR proceeded for roughly 7 to 12 cycles. TCRdb reanalysed the 5' RACE reads using MiXCR and keeps one entry per CDR3 protein. The sample holds more than 800,000 distinct CDR3 sequences, 35% to 55% seen once. Sequencing was performed on blood. The origin of the receptors is a woman aged 55-69 years in good health.

The genes are TRBV7-3 and TRBJ2-1; TRBD2 matches at 12 bases. Germline V lookup: CDR1 SGHTA, CDR2 FQGTGA. After removal of 5 bases from V and 8 bases from J, the junction contained 7 bases not matched to a gene. The CDR3 has 15 amino acids. In nucleotides, the CDR3 is TGTGCCAGCAGCCCTAGCGGGAGGGCCTGGGATGAGCAGTTCTTC. Protein: CASSPSGRAWDEQFF.

This chain connects TRBV27 to TRBJ2-1; D perhaps matches TRBD2 (6 bases). CDR3 length equals 12 residues. Per germline, CDR1 MNHEY and CDR2 SMNVEV (reference sequence). Trimming took 2 bases from V and 15 from J, leaving 14 bases between them. CDR3 DNA: TGTGCCAGCAGTTTACCCGGGACTTGGTTGTTCTTC. Amino acids: CASSLPGTWLFF.

This clonotype has a count of ten or more. The chain uses TRBV27 and TRBJ2-7, with TRBD1 matching over 9 bases. Trimming cost V 5 bases and J 5 bases; bases outside gene matches: 10. This CDR3 spans 15 amino acids. Germline CDR1 and CDR2: MNHEY and SMNVEV (reference sequence). The CDR3 sequence is CASSQPGQGRHEQYF. The CDR3 nucleotides read TGTGCCAGCAGTCAACCCGGACAGGGGAGACACGAGCAGTACTTC.

The chain uses TRBV20-1 and TRBJ2-1; TRBD2 is a possible D gene (6 bases). V was shortened by 3 bases and J by 6 bases, with 18 bases between the two germline ends. The germline CDR1 and CDR2 sequences are DFQATT and SNEGSKA (reference sequence). This CDR3 comprises 15 residues. The CDR3 sequence is CSASELGGFSNEQFF. The CDR3 nucleotides read TGCAGTGCTAGCGAACTGGGGGGATTCTCCAATGAGCAGTTCTTC.

The V call is TRBV11-2, the J call TRBJ1-2; TRBD1 matches 7 bases. This CDR3 contains 17 residues. The junction had 14 bases not matched to a gene; V was cut back by 1 base and J by 6 bases. Germline assignment: CDR1 SGHAT and CDR2 FQNNGV. Here the CDR3 reads CASSLVPSTGRENGYTF. CDR3 DNA sequence: TGTGCCAGCAGCTTAGTCCCCTCGACAGGGAGGGAAAATGGCTACACCTTC. Full variable domain (rest looked up from reference TRBV11-2 and TRBJ1-2): EAGVAQSPRYKIIEKRQSVAFWCNPISGHATLYWYQQILGQGPKLLIQFQNNGVVDDSQLPKDRFSAERLKGVDSTLKIQPAKLEDSAVYLCASSLVPSTGRENGYTFGSGTRLTVV.

This clonotype was seen once. The chain links TRBV5-1 to TRBJ2-3, with 8 bases matching TRBD1. V shed 3 bases and J 6 bases; nucleotides not matched to a gene: 9. The germline CDR1 and CDR2 sequences are SGHRS and YFSETQ. There are 15 residues in the CDR3. The CDR3 region has the DNA TGCGCCAGCAGCTGGAGGACAGGGCTACGGGATACGCAGTATTTT. Protein product: CASSWRTGLRDTQYF.

This clonotype showed up just a few times. V is TRBV27 and J is TRBJ2-5; the D is unclear. Per germline, CDR1 MNHEY and CDR2 SMNVEV (reference sequence). This CDR3 has 14 residues. The germline V and J ends were trimmed by 6 bases and 11 bases, with 22 bases remaining between them. The CDR3 sequence is CASRNSGGWNEQYF. CDR3 in DNA: TGTGCCAGCAGAAATTCGGGCGGTTGGAATGAGCAGTACTTC.

The rearrangement uses TRBV5-1 and TRBJ2-7; 14 bases align to TRBD2. The J call could be wrong; TRBJ2-5 is a better fit for the DNA end. The germline V gene has CDR1 SGHRS and CDR2 YFSETQ. The CDR3 consists of 20 residues. CDR3 nucleotide sequence: TGCGCCAGCAGCCCGCCCGGAGGGACTAGCGGGAGAGGAGTTGGTGAGACCCAGTACTTC. Protein sequence: CASSPPGGTSGRGVGETQYF.

V is TRBV29-1 and J is TRBJ1-2; D remains ambiguous. The V end was cut by 7 bases, the J end by 2 bases, with 11 bases between. Germline V gives CDR1 SQVTM, CDR2 ANQGSEA. The CDR3 has 12 amino acids. CDR3: CSARSINYGYTF. CDR3 nucleotides: TGCAGCGCAAGGAGCATAAACTATGGCTACACCTTC.

This clonotype has just a few counts. The genes are TRBV6-1 and TRBJ1-6; 8 nucleotides align to TRBD1. The CDR3 is 17 amino acids. The J segment lost 7 bases and the V segment lost 3 bases, leaving 11 bases of the junction unmatched. Germline CDR1 is MNHNS and CDR2 is SASEGT. CDR3 residues: CASSDPQGELVNSPLHF. The CDR3 nucleotides read TGTGCCAGCAGTGACCCACAGGGGGAATTGGTAAATTCACCCCTCCACTTT.

Points on this clonotype: With a much larger clone just one base away, this may be a read error. The V call is TRBV29-1, the J call TRBJ2-7, with D perhaps given as TRBD1 or TRBD2 (5 bases each). The germline V and J ends were trimmed by 4 bases and 3 bases, with 13 bases remaining between them. The CDR3 covers 13 residues. Germline lookup yields CDR1 SQVTM and CDR2 ANQGSEA. CDR3 in DNA: TGCAGCGTTGTCGGGACCACTGGCTACGAGCAGTACTTC. Amino acid sequence: CSVVGTTGYEQYF.

The chain carries TRBV20-1 and TRBJ2-5; TRBD2 matches at 10 bases. The CDR3 is 14 amino acids. Germline CDR1 is DFQATT and CDR2 is SNEGSKA (reference sequence). After removal of 0 bases from V and 4 bases from J, the junction contained 2 bases not matched to a gene. CDR3 amino acids: CSARDPSGRETQYF. The CDR3 nucleotides read TGCAGTGCTAGAGATCCTAGCGGGAGAGAGACCCAGTACTTC.

This clonotype was observed a few times. The J gene is TRBJ2-3, the V gene TRBV5-1, with D tentatively TRBD2 (5 bases). The CDR3 length is 15 residues. Looked up from germline, CDR1 is SGHRS and CDR2 is YFSETQ. V was trimmed by 2 bases and J by 0 bases, leaving 10 bases between them. CDR3 sequence (DNA): TGCGCCAGCAGCTTTGACGGGATCAGCACAGATACGCAGTATTTT. Protein sequence: CASSFDGISTDTQYF. The whole variable domain, filled in from reference TRBV5-1 and TRBJ2-3, reads KAGVTQTPRYLIKTRGQQVTLSCSPISGHRSVSWYQQTPGQGLQFLFEYFSETQRNKGNFPGRFSGRQFSNSRSEMNVSTLELGDSALYLCASSFDGISTDTQYFGPGTRLTVL.

This chain joins TRBV6-5 and TRBJ2-1, with 9 bases lining up with TRBD2. The V and J ends lost 4 bases and 15 bases, in that order; junction bases with no gene match: 7. The CDR3 is 12 amino acids. The germline V gene has CDR1 MNHEY and CDR2 SVGAGI. The CDR3 DNA follows: TGTGCCAGCAGTTCCGAGCGGGAGGTGTTGTTCTTC. Translation gives CASSSEREVLFF.

The chain combines TRBV7-2 with TRBJ2-1; 13 bases line up with TRBD2. The V segment lost 2 bases and the J segment 4 bases; nucleotides outside the gene matches: 14. CDR1 is SGHTA and CDR2 is FQGNSA in the germline V gene. The CDR3 covers 20 residues. CDR3 region: CASSLRTALLAGGFYNEQFF. The CDR3 DNA follows: TGTGCCAGCAGCTTACGGACCGCTTTACTAGCGGGAGGGTTTTACAATGAGCAGTTCTTC.

This chain links TRBV3-1 with TRBJ2-5; 12 positions agree with TRBD1. CDR1 LGHDT and CDR2 YNNKEL come from the germline V gene (reference sequence). The CDR3 totals 15 residues. Losses at the gene ends were 11 bases for V and 4 bases for J; bases not matched to a gene: 11. The DNA of the CDR3 is TGTGCCTGTGGAACGGGACAGGGGGCTGTAGAGACCCAGTACTTC. Translated, it gives CACGTGQGAVETQYF.

This clonotype has just a few counts. The gene calls are TRBV15 and TRBJ2-5, with D tentatively TRBD1 (5 bases). This CDR3 region has 11 residues. Germline CDR1 reads LNHNV; CDR2 reads YYDKDF (reference sequence). V lost 4 bases and J lost 5, with 5 bases in between. The CDR3 loop is CATSTGETQYF. CDR3 nucleotide sequence: TGTGCCACCAGCACAGGGGAGACCCAGTACTTC.

The table lists this clonotype with a few counts. The chain joins TRBV28 to TRBJ2-1; 13 bases align to TRBD2. Germline V CDR1 and CDR2: MDHEN, SYDVKM. There are 18 residues in the CDR3. With V trimmed by 4 bases and J by 0 bases, 6 bases remained unmatched. CDR3 bases: TGTGCCAGCAGTTCCGGGACTAGCGGGATCAGCTCCTACAATGAGCAGTTCTTC. As protein: CASSSGTSGISSYNEQFF.